In this sample, the clone carrying this TCR beta chain turned up once. The data were obtained in a study of T cell changes during pregnancy in multiple sclerosis. Germline-derived CDR1 and CDR2 are SEHNR and FQNEAQ (reference sequence). V was pared by 5 bases and J by 5 bases, with 21 bases of the junction left unmatched. The CDR3 contains 19 residues. Sequencing was performed with immunoSEQ multiplex PCR; in TCRdb, only in-frame clones are kept and a portion is missing. The table has around 57,000 clones, over 80% seen once; the top ten hold 0.89%. Sequenced material: peripheral blood, taken in the first trimester of pregnancy. This sequence originates from a female donor in good health, enrolled as a control in a pregnancy study. The chain joins TRBV7-9 to TRBJ1-2; 9 bases map to TRBD1. The CDR3 nucleotides are TGTGCCAGCAGCGGCAGCGGTAGTGGACAGGGGTCATTTATTTATGGCTACACCTTC. Translating gives CASSGSGSGQGSFIYGYTF.